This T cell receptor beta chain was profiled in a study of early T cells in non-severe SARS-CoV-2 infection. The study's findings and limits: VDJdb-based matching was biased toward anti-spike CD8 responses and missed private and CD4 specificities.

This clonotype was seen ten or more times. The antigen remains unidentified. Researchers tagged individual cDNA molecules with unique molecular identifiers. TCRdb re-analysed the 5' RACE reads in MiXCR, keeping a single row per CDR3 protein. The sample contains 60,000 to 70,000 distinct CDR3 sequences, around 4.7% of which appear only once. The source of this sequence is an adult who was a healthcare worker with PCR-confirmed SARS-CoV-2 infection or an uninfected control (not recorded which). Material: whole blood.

This chain's CDR3 is CASSSDRENYGYTF. CDR3 bases: TGTGCCAGCAGTTCCGACAGGGAAAACTATGGCTACACCTTC. The chain is built from TRBV12-3 or TRBV12-4 and TRBJ1-2, with 7 bases identical to TRBD1. This CDR3 contains 14 residues. V lost 4 bases and J lost 2; bases outside the gene matches: 4.